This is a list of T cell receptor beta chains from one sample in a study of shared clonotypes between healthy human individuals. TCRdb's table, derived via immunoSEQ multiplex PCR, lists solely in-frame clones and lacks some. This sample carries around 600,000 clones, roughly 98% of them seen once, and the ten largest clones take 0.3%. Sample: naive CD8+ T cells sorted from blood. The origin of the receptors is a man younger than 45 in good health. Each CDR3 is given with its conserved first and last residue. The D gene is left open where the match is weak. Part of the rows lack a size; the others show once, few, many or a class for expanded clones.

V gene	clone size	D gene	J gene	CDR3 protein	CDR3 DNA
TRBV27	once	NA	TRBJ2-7	CASSLPASEQYF	TGTGCCAGCAGTTTACCAGCTTCCGAGCAGTACTTC
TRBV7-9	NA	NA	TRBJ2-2	CASGAGELFF	TGTGCCTCGGGGGCCGGGGAGCTGTTTTTT
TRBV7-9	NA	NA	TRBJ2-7	CASRHPREHEQYF	TGTGCCAGCAGGCACCCCAGGGAGCACGAGCAGTACTTC
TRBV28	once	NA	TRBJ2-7	CASSQASYEQYF	TGTGCCAGCAGCCAAGCGTCTTACGAGCAGTACTTC
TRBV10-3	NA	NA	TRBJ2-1	CAISGTGYNEQFF	TGTGCCATCAGCGGGACTGGCTACAATGAGCAGTTCTTC
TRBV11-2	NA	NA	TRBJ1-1	CASSLNLYEAFF	TGTGCCAGCAGCTTAAATCTCTACGAAGCTTTCTTT
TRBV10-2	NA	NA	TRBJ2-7	CASTTYGTGYEQYF	TGCGCCAGCACGACTTACGGGACGGGGTACGAGCAGTACTTC
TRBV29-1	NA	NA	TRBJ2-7	CSAASRDAYEQYF	TGCAGCGCGGCCTCCAGGGATGCCTACGAGCAGTACTTC
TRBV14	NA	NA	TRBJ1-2	CASSRRVPRASLPGVDGYTF	TGTGCCAGCAGCCGTAGGGTACCGCGGGCCAGCCTACCCGGAGTGGATGGCTACACCTTC
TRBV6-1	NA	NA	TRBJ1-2	CASSGYNPRGYTF	TGTGCCAGCAGTGGCTACAACCCAAGGGGCTACACCTTC
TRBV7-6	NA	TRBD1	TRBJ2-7	CASSLVAGNRGTDEQYF	TGTGCCAGCAGCTTAGTGGCGGGCAACAGGGGGACAGACGAGCAGTACTTC
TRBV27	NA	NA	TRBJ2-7	CASSSGRGPYEQYF	TGTGCCAGCAGTTCCGGACGAGGCCCCTACGAGCAGTACTTC